This T cell receptor beta chain was documented in a study of T cell responses to AZD1222 COVID-19 vaccine. As for the study in general: The analysis combined second doses at about 4 or about 12 weeks. Notes on the study in general: Targeting of unmutated variant regions was reportedly seen in nearly half of spike-specific TCRs. Repertoire sampling happened only post peak T cell response. Donors in the cohort were predominantly white British and more often female, and clonal diversity was possibly underestimated.

Clones were read by immunoSEQ multiplex PCR, and TCRdb kept only the in-frame ones, dropping some. The table includes about 160,000 clones, 80% to 90% detected once. A word on this clone: Its antigen remains unidentified.

The CDR3 totals 17 residues. Looked up from germline, CDR1 is SGHTS and CDR2 is YDEGEE. J gave up 2 bases and V 1 base, and 9 bases lay outside the gene matches. The sample in question was peripheral blood, obtained on day 0 of AZD1222 vaccination. The V and J genes are TRBV5-8 and TRBJ2-4; 7 positions match TRBD2. The TCR originated in an adult in good health. CDR3 in amino acids: CASSLLGGDYTKNIQYF. CDR3 coding DNA: TGTGCCAGCAGCTTGTTGGGGGGGGACTATACCAAAAACATTCAGTACTTC.